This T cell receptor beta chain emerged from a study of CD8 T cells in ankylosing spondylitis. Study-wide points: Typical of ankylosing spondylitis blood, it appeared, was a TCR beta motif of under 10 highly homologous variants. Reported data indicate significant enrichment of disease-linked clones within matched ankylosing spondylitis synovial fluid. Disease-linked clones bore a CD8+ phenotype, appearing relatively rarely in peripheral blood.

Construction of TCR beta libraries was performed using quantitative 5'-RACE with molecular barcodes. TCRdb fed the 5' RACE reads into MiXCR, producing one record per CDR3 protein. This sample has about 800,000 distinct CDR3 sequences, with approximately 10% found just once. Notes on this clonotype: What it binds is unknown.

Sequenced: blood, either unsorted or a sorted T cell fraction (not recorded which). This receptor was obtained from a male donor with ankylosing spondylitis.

CDR3 bases: TGCGCCAGCAGCTTGTGGGGCGCTGGTACAGATACGCAGTATTTT. It encodes CASSLWGAGTDTQYF. The chain couples TRBV5-1 to TRBJ2-3; tentative D call: TRBD1 (5 bases). From germline, CDR1 is SGHRS and CDR2 YFSETQ. CDR3 size: 15 residues. V was pared by 1 base and J by 3 bases, with 12 bases between.